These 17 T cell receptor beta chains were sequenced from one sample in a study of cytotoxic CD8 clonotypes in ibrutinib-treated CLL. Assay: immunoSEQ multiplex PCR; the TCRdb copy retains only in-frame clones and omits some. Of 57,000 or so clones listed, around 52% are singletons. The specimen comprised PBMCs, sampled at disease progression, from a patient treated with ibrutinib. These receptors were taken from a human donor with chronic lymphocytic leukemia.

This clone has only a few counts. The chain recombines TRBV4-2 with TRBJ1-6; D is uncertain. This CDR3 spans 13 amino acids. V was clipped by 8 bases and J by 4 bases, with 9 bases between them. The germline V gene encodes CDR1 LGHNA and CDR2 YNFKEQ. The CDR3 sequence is CASVGAYNSPLHF. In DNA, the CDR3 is TGTGCCAGCGTCGGCGCATATAATTCACCCCTCCACTTT.

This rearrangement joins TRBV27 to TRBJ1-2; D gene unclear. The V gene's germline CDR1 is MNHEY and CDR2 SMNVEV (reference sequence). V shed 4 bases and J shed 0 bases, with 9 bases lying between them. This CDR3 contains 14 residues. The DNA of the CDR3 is TGTGCCAGCAGTTCGCTAGCCACTAACTATGGCTACACCTTC. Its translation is CASSSLATNYGYTF.

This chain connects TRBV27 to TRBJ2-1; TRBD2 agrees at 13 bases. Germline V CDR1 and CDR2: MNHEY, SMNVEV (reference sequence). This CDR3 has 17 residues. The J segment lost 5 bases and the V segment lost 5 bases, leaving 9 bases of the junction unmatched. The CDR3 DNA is TGTGCCAGCAGTCCGAGGACTAGCGGGAGACGGGACAATGAGCAGTTCTTC. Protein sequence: CASSPRTSGRRDNEQFF.

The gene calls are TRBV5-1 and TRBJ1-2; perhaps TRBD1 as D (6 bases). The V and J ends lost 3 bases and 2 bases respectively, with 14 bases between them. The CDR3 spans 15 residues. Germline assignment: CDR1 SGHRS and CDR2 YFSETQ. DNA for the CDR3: TGCGCCAGCAGCTCCCTCCGGACAGACAACTATGGCTACACCTTC. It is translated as CASSSLRTDNYGYTF.

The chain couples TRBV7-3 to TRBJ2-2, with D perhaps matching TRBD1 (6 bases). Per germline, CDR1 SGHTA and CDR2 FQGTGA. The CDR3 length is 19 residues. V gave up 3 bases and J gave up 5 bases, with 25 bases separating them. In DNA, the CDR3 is TGTGCCAGCAGCTTGCCCCCTCCCCTCACAGGGCATAGTACCGGGGAGCTGTTTTTT. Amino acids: CASSLPPPLTGHSTGELFF.

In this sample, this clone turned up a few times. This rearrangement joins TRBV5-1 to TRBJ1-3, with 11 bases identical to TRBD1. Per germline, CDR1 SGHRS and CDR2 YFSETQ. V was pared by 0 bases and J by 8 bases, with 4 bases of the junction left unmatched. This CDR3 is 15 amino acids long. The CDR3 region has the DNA TGCGCCAGCAGCTTGGTAGGACAGGGGGCAGACACCATATATTTT. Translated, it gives CASSLVGQGADTIYF.

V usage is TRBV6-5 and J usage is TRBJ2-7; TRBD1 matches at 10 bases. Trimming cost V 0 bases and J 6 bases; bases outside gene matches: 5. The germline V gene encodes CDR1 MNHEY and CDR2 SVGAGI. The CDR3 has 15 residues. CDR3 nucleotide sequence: TGTGCCAGCAGTTACTCATACGGGACAGGGGTCGAGCAGTACTTC. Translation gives CASSYSYGTGVEQYF.

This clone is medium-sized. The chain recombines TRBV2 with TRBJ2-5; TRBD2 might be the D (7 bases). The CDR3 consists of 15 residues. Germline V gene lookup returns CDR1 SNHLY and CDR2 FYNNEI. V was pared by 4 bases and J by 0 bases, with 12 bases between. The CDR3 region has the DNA TGTGCCAGCAGTGGTTTGCGGGGGCACCAAGAGACCCAGTACTTC. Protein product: CASSGLRGHQETQYF. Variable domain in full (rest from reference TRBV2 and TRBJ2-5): EPEVTQTPSHQVTQMGQEVILRCVPISNHLYFYWYRQILGQKVEFLVSFYNNEISEKSEIFDDQFSVERPDGSNFTLKIRSTKLEDSAMYFCASSGLRGHQETQYFGPGTRLLVL.

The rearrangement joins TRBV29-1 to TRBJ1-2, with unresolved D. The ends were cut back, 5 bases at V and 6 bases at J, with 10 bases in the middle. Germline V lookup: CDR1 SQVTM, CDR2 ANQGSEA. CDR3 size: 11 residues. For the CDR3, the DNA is TGCAGCGTTTCGATGGGGAATGGCTACACCTTC. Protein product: CSVSMGNGYTF.

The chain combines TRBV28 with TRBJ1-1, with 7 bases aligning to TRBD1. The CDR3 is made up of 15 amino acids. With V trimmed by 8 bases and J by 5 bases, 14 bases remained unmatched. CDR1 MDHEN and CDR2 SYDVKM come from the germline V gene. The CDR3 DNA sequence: TGTGCCAGCGCCCTCGCTAAGACAGGGTCAACTGAAGCTTTCTTT. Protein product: CASALAKTGSTEAFF.

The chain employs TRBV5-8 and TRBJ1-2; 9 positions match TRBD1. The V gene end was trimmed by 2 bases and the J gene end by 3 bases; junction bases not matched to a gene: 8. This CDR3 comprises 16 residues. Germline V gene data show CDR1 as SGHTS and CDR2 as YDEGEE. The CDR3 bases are TGTGCCAGCAGCTTACCGGACAGGGGCGCATACTATGGCTACACCTTC. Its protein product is CASSLPDRGAYYGYTF.

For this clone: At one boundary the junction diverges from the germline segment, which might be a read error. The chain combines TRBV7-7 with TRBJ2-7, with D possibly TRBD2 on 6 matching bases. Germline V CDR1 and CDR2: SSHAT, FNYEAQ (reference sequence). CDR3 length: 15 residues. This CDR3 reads CASSLFPGAGYEQYF. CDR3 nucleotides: TGTGCTAGCAGCTTATTTCCGGGAGCAGGGTACGAGCAGTACTTC. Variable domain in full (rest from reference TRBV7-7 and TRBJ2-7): GAGVSQSPRYKVTKRGQDVTLRCDPISSHATLYWYQQALGQGPEFLTYFNYEAQPDKSGLPSDRFSAERPEGSISTLTIQRTEQRDSAMYRCASSLFPGAGYEQYFGPGTRLTVT.

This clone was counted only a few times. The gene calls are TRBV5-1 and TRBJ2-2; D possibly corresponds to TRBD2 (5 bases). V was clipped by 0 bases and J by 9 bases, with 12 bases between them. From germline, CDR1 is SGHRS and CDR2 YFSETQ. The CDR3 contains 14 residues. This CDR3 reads CASSLGEGPRELFF. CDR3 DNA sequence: TGCGCCAGCAGCTTGGGTGAGGGTCCCCGGGAGCTGTTTTTT.

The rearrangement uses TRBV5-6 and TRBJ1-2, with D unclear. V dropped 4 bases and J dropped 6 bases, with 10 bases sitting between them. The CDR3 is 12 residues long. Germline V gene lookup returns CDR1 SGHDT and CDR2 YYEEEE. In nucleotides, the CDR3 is TGTGCCAGCAGCCTATCAGGAGATGGCTACACCTTC. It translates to CASSLSGDGYTF.

The CDR3 nucleotides are TGTGCCATCAGCAGGGACAGGACGGGCTACGAGCAGTACTTC. It translates to CAISRDRTGYEQYF. This chain connects TRBV10-3 to TRBJ2-7, with 8 bases matching TRBD1. Germline V CDR1 and CDR2: ENHRY, SYGVKD. CDR3 length equals 14 residues. J was trimmed by 3 bases and V by 6 bases; bases with no gene match: 7.

The CDR3 nucleotides read TGTGCCAGCAGTTACTCCAGGGACAGTCCCCGTGGCTACACCTTC. This gives the protein CASSYSRDSPRGYTF. The J gene is TRBJ1-2, the V gene TRBV6-5; 7 positions match TRBD1. J gave up 7 bases and V 0 bases, and 8 bases lay outside the gene matches. Germline CDR1 reads MNHEY; CDR2 reads SVGAGI. The CDR3 consists of 15 residues.

CDR3 in amino acids: CASSAQGILDSPLHF. In DNA form, the CDR3 reads TGTGCCAGCAGCGCACAGGGGATTTTGGATTCACCCCTCCACTTT. J is TRBJ1-6 and V is TRBV6-5; the match to TRBD1 covers 7 bases. The CDR3 totals 15 residues. The ends lost 6 bases at V and 8 bases at J; junction bases unmatched: 10. From germline, CDR1 is MNHEY and CDR2 SVGAGI.